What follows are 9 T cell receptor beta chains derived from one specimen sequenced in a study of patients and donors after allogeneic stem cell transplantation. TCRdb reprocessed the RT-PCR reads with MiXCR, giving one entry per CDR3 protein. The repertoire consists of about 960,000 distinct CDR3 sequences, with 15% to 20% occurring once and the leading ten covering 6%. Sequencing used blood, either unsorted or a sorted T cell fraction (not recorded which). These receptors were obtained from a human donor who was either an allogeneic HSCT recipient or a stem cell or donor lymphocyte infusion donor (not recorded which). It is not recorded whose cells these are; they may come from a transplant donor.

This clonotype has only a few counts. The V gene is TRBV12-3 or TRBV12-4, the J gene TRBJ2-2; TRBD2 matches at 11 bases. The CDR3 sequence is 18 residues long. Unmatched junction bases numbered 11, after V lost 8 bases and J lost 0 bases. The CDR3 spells CASGWASGGLPNTGELFF. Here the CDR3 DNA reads TGTGCCAGCGGGTGGGCTAGCGGGGGGCTCCCGAACACCGGGGAGCTGTTTTTT.

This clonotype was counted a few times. The CDR3 reads CASSLVRRGYEQYF. The CDR3 DNA sequence: TGTGCCAGCAGCTTAGTCCGGAGGGGTTACGAGCAGTACTTC. V gene TRBV7-9 combines with J gene TRBJ2-7; D is perhaps TRBD2 (6 bases). CDR1 and CDR2 from the germline V gene are SEHNR and FQNEAQ (reference sequence). V was trimmed by 1 base and J by 4 bases, leaving 11 bases between them. The CDR3 runs 14 residues.

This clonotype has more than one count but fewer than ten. The CDR3 DNA sequence: TGCGCCAGCAGCTTGGAGGGACAGGGGTTTCCGTTCACAGATACGCAGTATTTT. Translating it yields CASSLEGQGFPFTDTQYF. The J gene is TRBJ2-3, the V gene TRBV5-1; 10 bases fit TRBD1. The V and J ends lost 0 bases and 2 bases, in that order; junction bases with no gene match: 9. The germline CDR1 and CDR2 sequences are SGHRS and YFSETQ. The length of the CDR3 is 18 residues.

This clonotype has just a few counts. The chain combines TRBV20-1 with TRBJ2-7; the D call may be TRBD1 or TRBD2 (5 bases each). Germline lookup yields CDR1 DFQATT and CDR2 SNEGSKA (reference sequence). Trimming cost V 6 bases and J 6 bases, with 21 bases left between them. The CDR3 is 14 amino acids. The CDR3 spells CSAYALPGATEQYF. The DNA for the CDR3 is TGCAGTGCATACGCCCTCCCCGGGGCTACCGAGCAGTACTTC.

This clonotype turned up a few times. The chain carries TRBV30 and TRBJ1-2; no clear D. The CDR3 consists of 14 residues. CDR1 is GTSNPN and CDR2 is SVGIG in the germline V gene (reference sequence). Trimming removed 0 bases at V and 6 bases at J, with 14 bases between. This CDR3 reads CAWSVNGVIHGYTF. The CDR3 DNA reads TGTGCCTGGAGTGTAAACGGGGTTATCCATGGCTACACCTTC.

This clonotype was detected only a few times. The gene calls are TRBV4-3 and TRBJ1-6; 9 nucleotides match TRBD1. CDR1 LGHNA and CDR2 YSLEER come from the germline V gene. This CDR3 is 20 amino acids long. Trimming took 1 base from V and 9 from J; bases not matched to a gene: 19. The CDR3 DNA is TGCGCCAGCAGCCAAGGATTGGGGACAGGGAATTCCTCCGTAGGTTCACCCCTCCACTTT. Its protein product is CASSQGLGTGNSSVGSPLHF.

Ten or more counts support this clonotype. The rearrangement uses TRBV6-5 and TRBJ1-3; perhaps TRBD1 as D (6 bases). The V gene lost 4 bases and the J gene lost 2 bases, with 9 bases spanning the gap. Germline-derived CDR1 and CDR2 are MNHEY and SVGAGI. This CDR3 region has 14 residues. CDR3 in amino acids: CASSSRTAGNTIYF. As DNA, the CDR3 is TGTGCCAGCAGTTCAAGGACAGCTGGAAACACCATATATTTT.

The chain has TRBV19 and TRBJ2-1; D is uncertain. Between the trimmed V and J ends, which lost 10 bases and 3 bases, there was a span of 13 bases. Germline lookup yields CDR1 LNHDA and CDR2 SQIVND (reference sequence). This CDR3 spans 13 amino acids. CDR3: CATKALNYNEQFF. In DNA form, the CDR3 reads TGTGCCACCAAAGCCCTCAACTACAATGAGCAGTTCTTC.

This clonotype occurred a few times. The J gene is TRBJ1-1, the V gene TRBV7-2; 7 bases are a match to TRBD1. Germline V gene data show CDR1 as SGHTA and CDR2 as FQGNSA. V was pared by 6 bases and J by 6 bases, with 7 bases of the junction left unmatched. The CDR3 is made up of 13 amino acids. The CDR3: CASRGGAGSEAFF. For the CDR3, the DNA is TGTGCCAGCAGAGGGGGCGCGGGATCTGAAGCTTTCTTT.